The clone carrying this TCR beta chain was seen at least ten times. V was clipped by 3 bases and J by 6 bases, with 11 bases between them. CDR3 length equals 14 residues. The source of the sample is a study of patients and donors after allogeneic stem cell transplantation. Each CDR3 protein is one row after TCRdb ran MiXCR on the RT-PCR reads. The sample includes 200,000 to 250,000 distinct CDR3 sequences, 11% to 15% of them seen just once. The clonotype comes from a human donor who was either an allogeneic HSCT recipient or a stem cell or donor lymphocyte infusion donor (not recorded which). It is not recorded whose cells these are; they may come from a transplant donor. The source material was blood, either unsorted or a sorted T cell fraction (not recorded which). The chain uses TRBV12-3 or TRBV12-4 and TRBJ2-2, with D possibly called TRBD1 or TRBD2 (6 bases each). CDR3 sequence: CASSFTGRSGELFF. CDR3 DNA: TGTGCCAGCAGTTTTACAGGGAGGTCCGGGGAGCTGTTTTTT.